Listed here are 21 T cell receptor beta chains from one sample, sequenced in a study of blood T cell repertoires in COVID-19. Repertoires were generated with immunoSEQ multiplex PCR, while TCRdb's copy carries only in-frame clones and drops some. The repertoire holds about 160,000 clones, with 80% to 90% as singletons. Sequencing input: peripheral blood. The receptors derive from a man aged 40-49 years with acute or convalescent COVID-19.

V usage is TRBV29-1 and J usage is TRBJ1-2; 7 bases map to TRBD1. With V trimmed by 5 bases and J by 5 bases, 11 bases remained unmatched. Germline V gene data show CDR1 as SQVTM and CDR2 as ANQGSEA. The CDR3 length is 14 residues. The DNA of the CDR3 is TGCAGCGTTCGCCCCCCCGGGACAGCTTATGGCTACACCTTC. Translated, it gives CSVRPPGTAYGYTF.

The CDR3 loop reads CASSDGTGYVDEQYF. CDR3 sequence (DNA): TGCGCCAGCAGTGACGGGACAGGGTATGTGGACGAGCAGTACTTC. V gene TRBV10-1 combines with J gene TRBJ2-7, with 9 bases lining up with TRBD1. Germline V CDR1 and CDR2: WNHNN, SYGVQD (reference sequence). The CDR3 extends over 15 amino acids. The junction had 8 bases not matched to a gene; V was cut back by 3 bases and J by 5 bases.

The rearrangement joins TRBV3-1 (or the pseudogene TRBV3-2) to TRBJ2-1; D is undetermined. CDR1 is LGHDT and CDR2 is YNNKEL in the germline V gene (reference sequence). The V and J ends lost 4 bases and 0 bases respectively, with 7 bases between them. The CDR3 consists of 14 residues. CDR3 loop: CASSPESSYNEQFF. The CDR3 region has the DNA TGTGCCAGCAGCCCCGAGAGCTCCTACAATGAGCAGTTCTTC.

This clone was counted once. The chain carries TRBV5-1 and TRBJ2-7; D is possibly TRBD2 (7 bases). CDR1 and CDR2 (germline): SGHRS, YFSETQ. There are 14 residues in the CDR3. The V end was cut by 1 base, the J end by 3 bases, with 11 bases between. CDR3 nucleotide sequence: TGCGCCAGCAGCTTGAGGGGGGGATTCTACGAGCAGTACTTC. It specifies CASSLRGGFYEQYF. The whole variable domain, filled in from reference TRBV5-1 and TRBJ2-7, reads KAGVTQTPRYLIKTRGQQVTLSCSPISGHRSVSWYQQTPGQGLQFLFEYFSETQRNKGNFPGRFSGRQFSNSRSEMNVSTLELGDSALYLCASSLRGGFYEQYFGPGTRLTVT.

The chain combines TRBV28 with TRBJ1-6; 7 positions match TRBD1. Germline V lookup: CDR1 MDHEN, CDR2 SYDVKM. V shed 6 bases, J shed 7 bases, and the junction held 12 bases outside the gene matches. The CDR3 covers 16 residues. The DNA of the CDR3 is TGTGCCAGCAGCCTAACCCAGACAGGGACAAATTCACCCCTCCACTTT. Protein product: CASSLTQTGTNSPLHF. The whole variable domain, filled in from reference TRBV28 and TRBJ1-6, reads DVKVTQSSRYLVKRTGEKVFLECVQDMDHENMFWYRQDPGLGLRLIYFSYDVKMKEKGDIPEGYSVSREKKERFSLILESASTNQTSMYLCASSLTQTGTNSPLHFGNGTRLTVT.

The chain couples TRBV11-3 to TRBJ1-1; no clear D gene. The CDR3 length is 13 residues. CDR1 and CDR2 from the germline V gene are SGHNT and YENEEA. Trimming left V 5 bases short and J 0 bases short, with 7 bases between. This chain's CDR3 is CASSPNMNTEAFF. The CDR3 coding sequence is TGTGCCAGCAGCCCTAATATGAACACTGAAGCTTTCTTT.

This chain links TRBV7-8 with TRBJ1-6; D may be TRBD1 (5 bases). Germline V gene lookup returns CDR1 SGHVS and CDR2 FQNEAQ. The CDR3 consists of 17 residues. Trimming pared 4 bases from V and 0 bases from J, leaving 13 bases between. The DNA for the CDR3 is TGTGCCAGCAGCTCCTTTTCCGGGGGCTCCTATAATTCACCCCTCCACTTT. Amino acid sequence: CASSSFSGGSYNSPLHF.

This clone came up once. The rearrangement uses TRBV7-2 and TRBJ2-1; no clear D. Looked up from germline, CDR1 is SGHTA and CDR2 is FQGNSA. The CDR3 consists of 13 residues. V was pared by 0 bases and J by 12 bases, with 12 bases between. CDR3 bases: TGTGCCAGCAGCTTAGCGCCCGCGTCTGGGCAGTTCTTC. This gives the protein CASSLAPASGQFF.

The chain carries TRBV7-4 and TRBJ2-7; perhaps TRBD1 as D (6 bases). The CDR3 loop spans 14 amino acids. With 7 bases removed from V and 2 bases from J, the gap between germline ends came to 15 bases. Germline-derived CDR1 and CDR2 are SGHVT and SQSDAQ. The CDR3 loop reads CASKRTGRTYEQYF. CDR3 coding DNA: TGTGCCAGCAAGCGAACAGGGCGAACCTACGAGCAGTACTTC.

J is TRBJ2-1 and V is TRBV4-1, with 8 bases aligning to TRBD1. Germline values: CDR1 MGHRA, CDR2 YSYEKL. The ends lost 4 bases at V and 6 bases at J; junction bases unmatched: 11. CDR3 length: 16 residues. DNA of the CDR3: TGCGCCAGCAGCCGCCCGACCAGGGGGCGATTCAATGAGCAGTTCTTC. Encoded protein: CASSRPTRGRFNEQFF.

V and J are TRBV6-5 and TRBJ2-1; 10 bases fit TRBD1. After removal of 5 bases from V and 4 bases from J, the junction contained 5 bases not matched to a gene. Germline values: CDR1 MNHEY, CDR2 SVGAGI. The CDR3 sequence is 15 residues long. The CDR3 DNA reads as TGTGCCAGCAGTCCCGGGACAGGGGAATACAATGAGCAGTTCTTC. The encoded protein is CASSPGTGEYNEQFF.

V usage is TRBV27 and J usage is TRBJ1-4; no firm D call. CDR1 is MNHEY and CDR2 is SMNVEV in the germline V gene (reference sequence). The CDR3 totals 15 residues. Trimming removed 5 bases at V and 3 bases at J, with 13 bases between. For the CDR3, the DNA is TGTGCCAGCAGTCCATACGTTGGCTCTAATGAAAAACTGTTTTTT. This gives the protein CASSPYVGSNEKLFF.

The rearrangement uses TRBV2 and TRBJ2-7; D might be TRBD1 (5 bases). Germline V gives CDR1 SNHLY, CDR2 FYNNEI. V lost 4 bases to trimming and J lost 4 bases, with 14 bases between them. The CDR3 is 14 amino acids. CDR3 DNA sequence: TGTGCCAGCAGTGTTGACAGATACCTATACGAGCAGTACTTC. Residues: CASSVDRYLYEQYF. The full variable domain, completed using reference TRBV2 and TRBJ2-7, is EPEVTQTPSHQVTQMGQEVILRCVPISNHLYFYWYRQILGQKVEFLVSFYNNEISEKSEIFDDQFSVERPDGSNFTLKIRSTKLEDSAMYFCASSVDRYLYEQYFGPGTRLTVT.

The chain carries TRBV5-1 and TRBJ2-3; 9 positions agree with TRBD2. Germline loops: CDR1 SGHRS, CDR2 YFSETQ. The V and J ends lost 4 bases and 0 bases, in that order; junction bases with no gene match: 3. The CDR3 is made up of 15 amino acids. Here the CDR3 reads CASSPGLASTDTQYF. The CDR3 DNA is TGCGCCAGCAGCCCGGGACTAGCCAGCACAGATACGCAGTATTTT.

Worth noting for this clone: A junction boundary mismatches the germline segment, possibly from a read error. Additional DNA sequences in this sample encode the identical CDR3. The rearrangement links TRBV2 to TRBJ1-5; D gene ambiguous. From germline, CDR1 is SNHLY and CDR2 FYNNEI. The CDR3 consists of 15 residues. This CDR3 reads CASSEFGYFNQPQHF. The CDR3 DNA reads TGCGCCAGCAGTGAATTCGGTTACTTCAATCAGCCCCAGCATTTT.

The genes are TRBV7-6 and TRBJ2-1, with D possibly being TRBD2 (6 bases). Between the trimmed V and J ends, which lost 3 bases and 7 bases, there was a span of 10 bases. CDR3 length: 13 amino acids. Germline values: CDR1 SGHVS, CDR2 FNYEAQ. CDR3 bases: TGTGCCAGCAGCTTGGGACTTAGAAATGAGCAGTTCTTC. Its protein is CASSLGLRNEQFF.

The J gene is TRBJ1-6, the V gene TRBV6-1, with 7 bases aligning to TRBD1. The CDR3 extends over 16 amino acids. V shed 4 bases and J 0 bases; nucleotides not matched to a gene: 3. CDR1 is MNHNS and CDR2 is SASEGT in the germline V gene. CDR3 DNA sequence: TGTGCCAGCAGTGGGGGACAGAGCTCCTATAATTCACCCCTCCACTTT. Translated, it gives CASSGGQSSYNSPLHF.

V gene TRBV12-3 or TRBV12-4 combines with J gene TRBJ1-1; the D gene is possibly TRBD1 (6 bases). This CDR3 contains 12 residues. The ends were cut back, 7 bases at V and 8 bases at J, with 14 bases in the middle. In DNA, the CDR3 is TGTGCCAGCACCCTAGGGGGGGCCGAAGCTTTCTTT. This sequence encodes CASTLGGAEAFF.

This sequence joins TRBV6-2 or TRBV6-3 and TRBJ2-7; 11 nucleotides line up with TRBD2. V gave up 5 bases and J gave up 3 bases; unmatched junction bases: 6. Germline CDR1 and CDR2: MNHEY and SVGEGT. This CDR3 has 15 amino acids. CDR3: CASSPPTSGGYEQYF. In nucleotides, the CDR3 is TGTGCCAGCAGTCCCCCTACTAGCGGGGGCTACGAGCAGTACTTC.

The V gene is TRBV9, the J gene TRBJ1-6; D is unclear. This CDR3 has 14 residues. CDR1 and CDR2 (germline): SGDLS, YYNGEE. The V and J ends lost 4 bases and 10 bases respectively, with 15 bases between them. The CDR3 sequence is CASSPDTPLSPLHF. Here the CDR3 DNA reads TGTGCCAGCAGCCCCGACACGCCCCTCTCACCCCTCCACTTT.

This clone turned up a few times. The chain couples TRBV7-2 to TRBJ2-7, with D possibly matching TRBD2 (5 bases). The V gene lost 1 base and the J gene lost 0 bases, with 10 bases spanning the gap. CDR1 and CDR2 from the germline V gene are SGHTA and FQGNSA. The CDR3 totals 15 residues. This CDR3 is CASSLGLGSSYEQYF. For the CDR3, the DNA is TGTGCCAGCAGCTTAGGTTTAGGGAGCTCCTACGAGCAGTACTTC.